This T cell receptor (beta chain) emerged from a study of CD8 T cells in Susac syndrome. Reverse transcription used about 0.5 to 1 ug RNA and random hexamers. TCRdb processed the immunoSEQ multiplex PCR reads anew with MiXCR; each CDR3 protein has one entry. The sample consists of 70,000 to 100,000 distinct CDR3 sequences, approximately 92% of them appearing once. V shed 5 bases and J 0 bases; nucleotides not matched to a gene: 4. CDR3 length: 15 residues. Per the germline V gene, CDR1 is SGHDN and CDR2 is FVKESK. This TCR came from a human donor in good health. Sequences were obtained from CD8+ T cells from PBMCs. The chain combines TRBV14 with TRBJ2-5; 9 bases match TRBD1. The CDR3 protein is CASSTWTGDQETQYF. The CDR3 DNA follows: TGTGCCAGCAGCACCTGGACAGGGGACCAAGAGACCCAGTACTTC.